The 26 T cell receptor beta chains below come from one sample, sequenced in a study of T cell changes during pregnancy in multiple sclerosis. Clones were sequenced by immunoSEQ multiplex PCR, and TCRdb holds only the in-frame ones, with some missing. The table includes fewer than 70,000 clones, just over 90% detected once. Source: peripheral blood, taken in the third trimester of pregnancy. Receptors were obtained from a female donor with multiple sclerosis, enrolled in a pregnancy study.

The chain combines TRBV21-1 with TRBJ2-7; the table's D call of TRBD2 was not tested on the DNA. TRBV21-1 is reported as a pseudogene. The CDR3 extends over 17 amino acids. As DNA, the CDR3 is TGTGCCAGCAGCAAATCCCGACCCGGGGGGGGACCCAGGGAGCGGTACTTC. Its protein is CASSKSRPGGGPRERYF.

Here the CDR3 DNA reads TGTGCCAGCTCACCGTTGAGTCAGCCGGGCACTGAAGCTTTCTTT. It codes for CASSPLSQPGTEAFF. The gene calls are TRBV18 and TRBJ1-1; D is unresolved. This CDR3 spans 15 amino acids. Germline assignment: CDR1 KGHSH and CDR2 LQKENI. Trimming took off 3 bases at V and 4 bases at J, with 15 bases between the two ends.

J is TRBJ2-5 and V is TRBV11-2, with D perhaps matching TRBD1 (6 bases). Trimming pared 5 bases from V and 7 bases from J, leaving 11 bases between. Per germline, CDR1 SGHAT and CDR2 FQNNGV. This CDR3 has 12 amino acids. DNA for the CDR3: TGTGCCAGCAGCCTCCCCAGGGGGACCCAGTACTTC. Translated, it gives CASSLPRGTQYF.

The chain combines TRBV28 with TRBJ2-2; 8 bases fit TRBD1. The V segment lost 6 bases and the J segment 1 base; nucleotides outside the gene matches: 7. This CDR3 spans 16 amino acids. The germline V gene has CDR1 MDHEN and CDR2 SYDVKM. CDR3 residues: CASRPAGQGNTGELFF. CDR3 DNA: TGTGCCAGCAGGCCAGCCGGACAGGGGAACACCGGGGAGCTGTTTTTT. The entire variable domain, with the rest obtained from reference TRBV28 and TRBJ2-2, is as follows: DVKVTQSSRYLVKRTGEKVFLECVQDMDHENMFWYRQDPGLGLRLIYFSYDVKMKEKGDIPEGYSVSREKKERFSLILESASTNQTSMYLCASRPAGQGNTGELFFGEGSRLTVL.

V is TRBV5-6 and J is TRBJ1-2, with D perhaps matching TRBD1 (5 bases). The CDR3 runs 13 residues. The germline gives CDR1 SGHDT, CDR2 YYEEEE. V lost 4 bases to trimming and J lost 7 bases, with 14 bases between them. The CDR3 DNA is TGTGCCAGCAGCACTGGCGGGGGGTCTGGCTACACCTTC. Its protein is CASSTGGGSGYTF.

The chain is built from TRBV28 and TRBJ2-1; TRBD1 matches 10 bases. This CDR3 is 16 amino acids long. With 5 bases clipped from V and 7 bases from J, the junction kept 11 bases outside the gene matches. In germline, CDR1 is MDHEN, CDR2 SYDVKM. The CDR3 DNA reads TGTGCCAGCAGTCCTCCGAGGGGACAGGGGAGTAATGAGCAGTTCTTC. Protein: CASSPPRGQGSNEQFF.

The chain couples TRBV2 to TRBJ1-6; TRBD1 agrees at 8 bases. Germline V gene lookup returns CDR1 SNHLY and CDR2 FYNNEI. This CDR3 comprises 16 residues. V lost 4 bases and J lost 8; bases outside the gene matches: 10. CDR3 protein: CASSVDRGLNYSPLHF. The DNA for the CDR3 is TGTGCCAGCAGTGTCGACAGGGGCCTTAATTATTCACCCCTCCACTTT.

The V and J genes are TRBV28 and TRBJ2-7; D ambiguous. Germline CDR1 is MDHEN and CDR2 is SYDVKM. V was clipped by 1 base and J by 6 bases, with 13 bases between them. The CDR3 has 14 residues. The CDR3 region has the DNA TGTGCCAGCAGTTTATATAATCCAAGGAGCGAGCAGTACTTC. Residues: CASSLYNPRSEQYF.

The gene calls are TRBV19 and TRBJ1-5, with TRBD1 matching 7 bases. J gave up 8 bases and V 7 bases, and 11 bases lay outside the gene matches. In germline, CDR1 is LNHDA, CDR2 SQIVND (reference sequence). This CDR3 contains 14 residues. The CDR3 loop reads CASTPQGSWEPQHF. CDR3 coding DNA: TGTGCCAGTACCCCACAGGGGTCTTGGGAGCCCCAGCATTTT. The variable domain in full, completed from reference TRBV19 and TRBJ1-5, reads DGGITQSPKYLFRKEGQNVTLSCEQNLNHDAMYWYRQDPGQGLRLIYYSQIVNDFQKGDIAEGYSVSREKKESFPLTVTSAQKNPTAFYLCASTPQGSWEPQHFGDGTRLSIL.

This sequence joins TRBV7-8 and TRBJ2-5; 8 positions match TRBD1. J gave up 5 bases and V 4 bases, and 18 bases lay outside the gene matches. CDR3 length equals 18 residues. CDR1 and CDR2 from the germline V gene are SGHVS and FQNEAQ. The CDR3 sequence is CASSYSSSTRGLGETQYF. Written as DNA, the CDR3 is TGTGCCAGCAGCTACTCCTCTTCAACCAGGGGGCTGGGGGAGACCCAGTACTTC. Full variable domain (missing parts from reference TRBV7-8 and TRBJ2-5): GAGVSQSPRYKVAKRGQDVALRCDPISGHVSLFWYQQALGQGPEFLTYFQNEAQLDKSGLPSDRFFAERPEGSVSTLKIQRTQQEDSAVYLCASSYSSSTRGLGETQYFGPGTRLLVL.

The CDR3 nucleotides read TGTGCCAGCAGCGGGACGAACAGGGACCTGGAGCAGTACTTC. Encoded protein: CASSGTNRDLEQYF. The chain carries TRBV14 and TRBJ2-7; D may be TRBD1 (6 bases). CDR1 is SGHDN, CDR2 FVKESK, per germline. The CDR3 sequence is 14 residues long. V gave up 5 bases and J gave up 7 bases, with 18 bases separating them. The whole variable domain, remainder taken from reference TRBV14 and TRBJ2-7, is EAGVTQFPSHSVIEKGQTVTLRCDPISGHDNLYWYRRVMGKEIKFLLHFVKESKQDESGMPNNRFLAERTGGTYSTLKVQPAELEDSGVYFCASSGTNRDLEQYFGPGTRLTVT.

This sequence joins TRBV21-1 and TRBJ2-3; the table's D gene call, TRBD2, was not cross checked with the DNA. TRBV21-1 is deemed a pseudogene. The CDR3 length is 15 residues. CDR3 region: CASSTSGGAPDTQYF. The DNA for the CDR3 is TGTGCCAGCAGCACTAGCGGGGGGGCCCCAGATACGCAGTATTTT.

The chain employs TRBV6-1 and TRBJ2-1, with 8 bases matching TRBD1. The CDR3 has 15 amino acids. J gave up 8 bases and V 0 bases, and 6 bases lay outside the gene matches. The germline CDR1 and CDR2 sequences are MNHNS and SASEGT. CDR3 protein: CASSEARRGRDEQFF. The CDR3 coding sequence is TGTGCCAGCAGTGAAGCTCGCAGGGGGCGCGATGAGCAGTTCTTC.

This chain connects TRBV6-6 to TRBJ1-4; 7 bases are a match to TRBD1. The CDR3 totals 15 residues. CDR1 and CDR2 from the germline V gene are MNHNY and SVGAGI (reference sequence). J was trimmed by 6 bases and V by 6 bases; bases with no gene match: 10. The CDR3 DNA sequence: TGTGCCAGCAGGCCTACGACAGGGCGGTATGAAAAACTGTTTTTT. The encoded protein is CASRPTTGRYEKLFF.

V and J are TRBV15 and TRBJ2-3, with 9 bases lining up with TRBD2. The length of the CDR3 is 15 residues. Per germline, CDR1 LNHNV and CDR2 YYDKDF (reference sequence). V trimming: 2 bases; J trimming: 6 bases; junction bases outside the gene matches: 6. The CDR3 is CATSRRLAELDTQYF. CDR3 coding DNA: TGTGCCACCAGCAGACGACTAGCGGAACTCGATACGCAGTATTTT.

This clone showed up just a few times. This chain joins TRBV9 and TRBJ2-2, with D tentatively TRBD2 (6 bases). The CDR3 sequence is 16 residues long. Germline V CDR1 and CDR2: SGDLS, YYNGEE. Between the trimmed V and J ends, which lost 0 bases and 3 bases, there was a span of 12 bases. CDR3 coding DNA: TGTGCCAGCAGCGTAGCCCCGGGGGTGCACACCGGGGAGCTGTTTTTT. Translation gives CASSVAPGVHTGELFF.

The CDR3 here is CASSFGGQGNYGYTF. As DNA, the CDR3 is TGTGCCAGCAGTTTCGGAGGACAGGGTAACTATGGCTACACCTTC. The chain joins TRBV27 to TRBJ1-2, with 8 bases aligning to TRBD1. With V trimmed by 3 bases and J by 1 base, 4 bases remained unmatched. The CDR3 loop spans 15 amino acids. Per germline, CDR1 MNHEY and CDR2 SMNVEV (reference sequence).

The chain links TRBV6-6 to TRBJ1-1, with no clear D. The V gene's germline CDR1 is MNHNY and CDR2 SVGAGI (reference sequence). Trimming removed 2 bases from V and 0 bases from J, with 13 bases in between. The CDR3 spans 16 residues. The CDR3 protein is CASSYSSGSLNTEAFF. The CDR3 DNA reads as TGTGCCAGCAGTTACAGTTCAGGCAGTTTGAACACTGAAGCTTTCTTT.

CDR3 residues: CASSVQSGGAAGTQYF. CDR3 coding DNA: TGTGCCAGCAGCGTACAAAGCGGGGGGGCCGCAGGGACCCAGTACTTC. The chain employs TRBV9 and TRBJ2-5; 10 positions agree with TRBD2. The CDR3 loop spans 16 amino acids. Germline V lookup: CDR1 SGDLS, CDR2 YYNGEE. The V gene end was trimmed by 1 base and the J gene end by 7 bases; junction bases not matched to a gene: 10.

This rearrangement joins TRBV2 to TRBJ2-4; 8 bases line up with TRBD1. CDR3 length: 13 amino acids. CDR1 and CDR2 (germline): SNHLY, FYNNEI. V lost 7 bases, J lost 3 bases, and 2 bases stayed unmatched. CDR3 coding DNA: TGTGCCAGCAAGGACAGGGACAAAAACATTCAGTACTTC. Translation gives CASKDRDKNIQYF.

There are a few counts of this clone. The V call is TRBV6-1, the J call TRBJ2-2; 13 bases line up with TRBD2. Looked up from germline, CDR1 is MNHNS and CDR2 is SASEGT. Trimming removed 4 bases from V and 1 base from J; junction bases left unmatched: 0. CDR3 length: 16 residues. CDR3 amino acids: CASSGLAGGNTGELFF. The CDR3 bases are TGTGCCAGCAGTGGACTAGCGGGGGGGAACACCGGGGAGCTGTTTTTT.

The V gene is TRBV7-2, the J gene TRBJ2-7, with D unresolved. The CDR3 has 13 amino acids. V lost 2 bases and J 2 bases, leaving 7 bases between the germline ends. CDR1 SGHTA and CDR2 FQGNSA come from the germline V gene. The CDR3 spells CASSLQVAYEQYF. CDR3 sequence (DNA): TGTGCCAGCAGCTTACAGGTAGCCTACGAGCAGTACTTC. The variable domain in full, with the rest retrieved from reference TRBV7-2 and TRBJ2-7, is GAGVSQSPSNKVTEKGKDVELRCDPISGHTALYWYRQSLGQGLEFLIYFQGNSAPDKSGLPSDRFSAERTGGSVSTLTIQRTQQEDSAVYLCASSLQVAYEQYFGPGTRLTVT.

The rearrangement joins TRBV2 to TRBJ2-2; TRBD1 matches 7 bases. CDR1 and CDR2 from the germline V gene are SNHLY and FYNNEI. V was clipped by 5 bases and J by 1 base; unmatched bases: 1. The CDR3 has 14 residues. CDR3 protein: CASSRTGNTGELFF. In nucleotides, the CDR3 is TGTGCCAGCAGTCGGACAGGGAACACCGGGGAGCTGTTTTTT.

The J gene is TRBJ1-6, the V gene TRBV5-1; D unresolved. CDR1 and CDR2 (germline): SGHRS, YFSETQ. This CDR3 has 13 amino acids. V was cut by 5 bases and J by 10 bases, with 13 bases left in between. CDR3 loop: CASRESIGSPLHF. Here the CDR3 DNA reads TGCGCCAGCAGGGAGTCGATTGGGTCACCCCTCCACTTT.

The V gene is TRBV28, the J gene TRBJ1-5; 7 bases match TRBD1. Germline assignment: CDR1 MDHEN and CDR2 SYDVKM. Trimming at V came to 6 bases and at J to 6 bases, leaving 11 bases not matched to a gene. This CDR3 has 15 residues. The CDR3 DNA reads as TGTGCCAGCAGCCTGACAGGGTGGGGGAGTCAGCCCCAGCATTTT. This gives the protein CASSLTGWGSQPQHF. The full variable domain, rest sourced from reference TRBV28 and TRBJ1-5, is DVKVTQSSRYLVKRTGEKVFLECVQDMDHENMFWYRQDPGLGLRLIYFSYDVKMKEKGDIPEGYSVSREKKERFSLILESASTNQTSMYLCASSLTGWGSQPQHFGDGTRLSIL.

This CDR3 is CASSRLRTSGVHETQYF. CDR3 in DNA: TGTGCCAGCAGCCGACTAAGGACTAGCGGGGTCCACGAGACCCAGTACTTC. The V call is TRBV5-8, the J call TRBJ2-5; 12 bases fit TRBD2. The CDR3 is 17 amino acids. V shed 4 bases, J shed 5 bases, and the junction held 12 bases outside the gene matches. Germline V gene sequence: CDR1 SGHTS, CDR2 YDEGEE.